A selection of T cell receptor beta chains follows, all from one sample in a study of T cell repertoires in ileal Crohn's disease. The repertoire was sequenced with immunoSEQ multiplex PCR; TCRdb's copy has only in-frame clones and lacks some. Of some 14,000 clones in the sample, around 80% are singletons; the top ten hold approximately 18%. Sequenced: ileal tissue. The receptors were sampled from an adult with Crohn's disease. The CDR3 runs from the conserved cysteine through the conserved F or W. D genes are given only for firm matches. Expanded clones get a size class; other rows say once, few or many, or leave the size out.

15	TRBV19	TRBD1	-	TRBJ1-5	TGTGCCAGTAGTCTGGGACAGGTATGGGGTCAGCCCCAGCATTTT	CASSLGQVWGQPQHF
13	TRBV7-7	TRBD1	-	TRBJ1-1	TGTGCCAGCAGCGTTGACAGGGGCACTGAAGCTTTCTTT	CASSVDRGTEAFF
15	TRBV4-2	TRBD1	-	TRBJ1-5	TGTGCCAGCAGCCAAATACAGGGGAGGAATCAGCCCCAGCATTTT	CASSQIQGRNQPQHF
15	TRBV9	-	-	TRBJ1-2	TGTGCCAGCAGCCCCCTTAGGGGTGGTACAGGTGGCTACACCTTC	CASSPLRGGTGGYTF
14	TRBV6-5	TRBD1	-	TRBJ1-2	TGTGCCAGCAGTCCCGGGACAGGGAACTATGGCTACACCTTC	CASSPGTGNYGYTF
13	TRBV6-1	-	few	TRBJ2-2	TGTGCCAGCAGTGAACGAAGAGATCGGGAGCTGTTTTTT	CASSERRDRELFF
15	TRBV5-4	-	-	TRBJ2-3	TGTGCCAGCAGCTTGGAGGCGGGGAGGCCAGATACGCAGTATTTT	CASSLEAGRPDTQYF
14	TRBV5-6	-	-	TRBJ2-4	TGTGCCAGCAGCTGGGGGTTAGTGGGGGGCATTCAGTACTTC	CASSWGLVGGIQYF
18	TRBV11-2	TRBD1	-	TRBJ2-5	TGTGCCAGCAGCCTGGGACAGGGATTTACCCCTCCTTTTGAGACCCAGTACTTC	CASSLGQGFTPPFETQYF
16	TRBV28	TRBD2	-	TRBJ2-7	TGTGCCAGCAGCCCCGGGGGAGCGGGGTCCCCTTACGAGCAGTACTTC	CASSPGGAGSPYEQYF
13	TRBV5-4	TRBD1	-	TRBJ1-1	TGTGCCAGCAGCGGGGACAGTAACACTGAAGCTTTCTTT	CASSGDSNTEAFF
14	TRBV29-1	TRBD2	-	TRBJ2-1	TGCAGCGCTTCTGGCGGGGGTACGAACAATGAGCAGTTCTTC	CSASGGGTNNEQFF
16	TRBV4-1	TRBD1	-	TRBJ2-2	TGCGCCAGCAGCAAAACAGGGGGAGGAAACACCGGGGAGCTGTTTTTT	CASSKTGGGNTGELFF
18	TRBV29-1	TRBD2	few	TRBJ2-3	TGCAGCGTTTTGCTAGCGGACAAACTCTCTAAGCACACAGATACGCAGTATTTT	CSVLLADKLSKHTDTQYF
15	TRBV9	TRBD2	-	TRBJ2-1	TGTGCCAGCAGCCCCCGTCCGGGCGGGGGTATTGAGCAGTTCTTC	CASSPRPGGGIEQFF
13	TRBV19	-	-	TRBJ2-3	TGTGCCAGTATGACGGGATACACAGATACGCAGTATTTT	CASMTGYTDTQYF
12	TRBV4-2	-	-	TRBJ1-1	TGTGCCAGCAGCCAAGTAAACACTGAAGCTTTCTTT	CASSQVNTEAFF
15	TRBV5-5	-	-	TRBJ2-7	TGTGCCAGCAGCCCCGTCCTGACACCCACCTACGAGCAGTACTTC	CASSPVLTPTYEQYF